These T cell receptor beta chains were read from a single sample in a study of blood T cell repertoires in COVID-19. Here immunoSEQ multiplex PCR was the method, and the copy in TCRdb shows in-frame clones only, minus some. This repertoire shows approximately 140,000 clones, about 85% found once; its top ten account for about 9.9%. Sequencing was done on a sample of peripheral blood. Source of these receptors: a man aged 40-49 years with active or convalescent COVID-19. CDR3s include the opening cysteine and the closing phenylalanine or tryptophan. A D gene is named only where the DNA matches it firmly. Not every row has a clone size; where given, it reads once, few, many or a size class.

cdr3_aa | cdr3_nt | cdr3_length | j_call | clone_size | d_call | v_call
CASSLEGASNQPQHF | TGCGCCAGCAGCTTGGAGGGGGCTAGTAATCAGCCCCAGCATTTT | 15 | TRBJ1-5 | . | TRBD1 | TRBV5-1
CASSPWPAGGRFLNYEQYF | TGTGCCAGCTCACCATGGCCAGCGGGGGGGCGGTTTCTCAACTACGAGCAGTACTTC | 19 | TRBJ2-7 | . | TRBD2 | TRBV18
CASSPWERGGSEQYF | TGTGCCAGCAGCCCCTGGGAGCGGGGGGGCTCCGAGCAGTACTTC | 15 | TRBJ2-7 | once | TRBD2 | TRBV5-5
CASRTGVNQPQHF | TGTGCCAGCAGAACAGGGGTTAATCAGCCCCAGCATTTT | 13 | TRBJ1-5 | . | TRBD1 | TRBV12-3/TRBV12-4
CASSQADNIGQGYGYTF | TGCGCCAGCAGCCAAGCCGACAATATAGGACAGGGCTATGGCTACACCTTC | 17 | TRBJ1-2 | . | TRBD1 | TRBV4-3
CASSSTGGQLLTQYF | TGTGCCAGCAGTTCCACGGGGGGACAATTGTTAACTCAGTACTTC | 15 | TRBJ2-4 | once | . | TRBV6-5
CASSPRGGIGNQPQHF | TGTGCCAGTAGTCCAAGGGGAGGGATCGGCAATCAGCCCCAGCATTTT | 16 | TRBJ1-5 | . | . | TRBV19
CASSALQLAGGADTQYF | TGTGCCAGCAGCGCCCTACAACTAGCGGGGGGCGCAGATACGCAGTATTTT | 17 | TRBJ2-3 | . | TRBD2 | TRBV7-3
CASSLRGAGNEQYF | TGTGCCAGCAGCTTACGGGGGGCTGGTAACGAGCAGTACTTC | 14 | TRBJ2-7 | . | . | TRBV7-9
CASSLEGLAGEKTQYF | TGTGCCAGCAGCTTAGAGGGACTAGCGGGGGAAAAGACCCAGTACTTC | 16 | TRBJ2-5 | . | TRBD2 | TRBV11-2
CATSRGGASTDTQYF | TGTGCCACCAGCCGGGGGGGGGCCTCCACAGATACGCAGTATTTT | 15 | TRBJ2-3 | . | TRBD2 | TRBV24-1
CASSAPRTGREQPQHF | TGTGCCAGTAGTGCCCCCCGGACGGGGAGGGAGCAGCCCCAGCATTTT | 16 | TRBJ1-5 | few | . | TRBV19
CASSYGGTANSPLHF | TGTGCCAGCAGTTACGGAGGGACAGCTAATTCACCCCTCCACTTT | 15 | TRBJ1-6 | . | TRBD1 | TRBV6-5
CASSLNTAATNEKLFF | TGTGCCAGCAGCTTAAATACTGCCGCAACTAATGAAAAACTGTTTTTT | 16 | TRBJ1-4 | . | . | TRBV7-9
CASSLAGPYSTDTQYF | TGTGCCAGCAGCTTGGCGGGACCCTATAGCACAGATACGCAGTATTTT | 16 | TRBJ2-3 | . | . | TRBV11-2
CASSLLDRGYGYTF | TGTGCCAGCAGTTTATTGGACAGGGGCTATGGCTACACCTTC | 14 | TRBJ1-2 | . | TRBD1 | TRBV27
CASRPDRGGSPLHF | TGTGCCAGCAGACCCGACAGGGGTGGGTCACCCCTCCACTTT | 14 | TRBJ1-6 | few | TRBD1 | TRBV6-5
CASSSLAGMNEQFF | TGCGCCAGCAGCAGCCTAGCGGGGATGAATGAGCAGTTCTTC | 14 | TRBJ2-1 | . | TRBD2 | TRBV4-3
CASSVGGQAIETQYF | TGTGCCAGCAGCGTAGGGGGACAGGCTATCGAGACCCAGTACTTC | 15 | TRBJ2-5 | few | TRBD1 | TRBV9
CASSLAQETQYF | TGTGCCAGCAGCTTGGCTCAAGAGACCCAGTACTTC | 12 | TRBJ2-5 | . | . | TRBV5-4
CASSEARGIGETQYF | TGTGCCAGCAGTGAAGCGCGAGGGATCGGGGAGACCCAGTACTTC | 15 | TRBJ2-5 | . | . | TRBV2
CASSPGLYRGSYNSPLHF | TGTGCCAGTAGCCCGGGGCTTTACAGGGGCTCCTATAATTCACCCCTCCACTTT | 18 | TRBJ1-6 | . | TRBD1 | TRBV19
CASSQWTSGGANEQFF | TGTGCCAGCAGCCAGTGGACTAGCGGGGGGGCAAATGAGCAGTTCTTC | 16 | TRBJ2-1 | . | TRBD2 | TRBV14
CASSVSWADTQYF | TGTGCCAGCAGCGTATCATGGGCGGATACGCAGTATTTT | 13 | TRBJ2-3 | once | . | TRBV5-6
CASREGTSVNEQFF | TGTGCCAGCAGGGAAGGGACTAGCGTCAATGAGCAGTTCTTC | 14 | TRBJ2-1 | . | TRBD2 | TRBV5-4
CASSIVGTGALRSNQPQHF | TGTGCCAGTAGTATAGTGGGGACAGGGGCATTGAGGAGCAATCAGCCCCAGCATTTT | 19 | TRBJ1-5 | . | TRBD1 | TRBV19
CASSPDSMNTEAFF | TGTGCCAGCAGCCCCGACAGCATGAACACTGAAGCTTTCTTT | 14 | TRBJ1-1 | . | . | TRBV5-4
CASRRTGGRSQETQYF | TGTGCCAGTAGGAGAACGGGGGGCCGGAGCCAAGAGACCCAGTACTTC | 16 | TRBJ2-5 | . | . | TRBV19
CASSFWDSGNTIYF | TGTGCCAGCAGCTTCTGGGACAGCGGCAACACCATATATTTT | 14 | TRBJ1-3 | . | TRBD1 | TRBV7-9